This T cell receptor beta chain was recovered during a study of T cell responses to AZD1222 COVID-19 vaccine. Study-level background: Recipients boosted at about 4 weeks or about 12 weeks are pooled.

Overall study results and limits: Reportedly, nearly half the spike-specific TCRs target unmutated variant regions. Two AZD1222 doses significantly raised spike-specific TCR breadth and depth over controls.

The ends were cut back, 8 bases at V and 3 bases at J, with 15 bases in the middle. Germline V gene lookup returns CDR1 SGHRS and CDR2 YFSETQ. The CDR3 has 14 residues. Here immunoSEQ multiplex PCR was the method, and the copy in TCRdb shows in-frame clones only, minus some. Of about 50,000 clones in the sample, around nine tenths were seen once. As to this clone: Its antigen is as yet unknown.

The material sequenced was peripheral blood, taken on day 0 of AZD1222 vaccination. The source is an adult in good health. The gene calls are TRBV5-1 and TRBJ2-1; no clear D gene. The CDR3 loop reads CASGYGGNYNEQFF. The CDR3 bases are TGCGCCAGTGGGTATGGCGGTAACTACAATGAGCAGTTCTTC.